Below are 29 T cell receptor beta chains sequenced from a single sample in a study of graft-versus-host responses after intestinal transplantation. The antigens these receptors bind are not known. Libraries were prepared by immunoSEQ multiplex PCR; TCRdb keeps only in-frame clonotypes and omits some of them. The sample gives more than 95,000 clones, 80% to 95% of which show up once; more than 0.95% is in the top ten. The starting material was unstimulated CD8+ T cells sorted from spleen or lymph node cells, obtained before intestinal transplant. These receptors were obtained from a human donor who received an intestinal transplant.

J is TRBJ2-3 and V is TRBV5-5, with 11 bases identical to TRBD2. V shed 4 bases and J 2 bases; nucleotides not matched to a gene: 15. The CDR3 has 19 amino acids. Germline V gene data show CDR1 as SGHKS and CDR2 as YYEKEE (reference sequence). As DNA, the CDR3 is TGTGCCAGCAGCCGGACCGCAAGGACTAGCGGGTTTGTCACAGATACGCAGTATTTT. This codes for CASSRTARTSGFVTDTQYF.

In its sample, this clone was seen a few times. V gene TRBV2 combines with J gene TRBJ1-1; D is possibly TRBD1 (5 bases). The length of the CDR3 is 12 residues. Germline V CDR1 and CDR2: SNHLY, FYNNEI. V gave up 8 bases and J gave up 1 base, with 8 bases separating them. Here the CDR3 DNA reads TGTGCCAGCCTAGGGGCGAACACTGAAGCTTTCTTT. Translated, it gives CASLGANTEAFF.

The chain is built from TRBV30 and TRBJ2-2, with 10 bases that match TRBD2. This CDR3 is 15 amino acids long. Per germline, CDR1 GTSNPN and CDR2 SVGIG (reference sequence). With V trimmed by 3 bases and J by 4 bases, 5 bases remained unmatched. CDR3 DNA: TGTGCCTGGAGCATTATAGCGGGGGGCACCGGGGAGCTGTTTTTT. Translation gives CAWSIIAGGTGELFF.

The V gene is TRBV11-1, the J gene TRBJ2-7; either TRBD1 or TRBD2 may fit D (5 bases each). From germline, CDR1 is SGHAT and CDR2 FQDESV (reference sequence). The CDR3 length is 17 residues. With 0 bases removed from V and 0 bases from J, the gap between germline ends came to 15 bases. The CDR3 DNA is TGTGCCAGCAGCTTAGCCACCTGGGACCCCCGCTCCTACGAGCAGTACTTC. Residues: CASSLATWDPRSYEQYF.

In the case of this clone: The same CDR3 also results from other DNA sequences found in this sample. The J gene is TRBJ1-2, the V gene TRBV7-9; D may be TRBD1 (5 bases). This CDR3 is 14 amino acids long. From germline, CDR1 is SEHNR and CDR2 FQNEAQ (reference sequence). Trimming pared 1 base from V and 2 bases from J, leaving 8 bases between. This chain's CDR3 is CASSLDGANYGYTF. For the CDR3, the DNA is TGTGCCAGCAGCTTAGATGGGGCAAACTATGGCTACACCTTC.

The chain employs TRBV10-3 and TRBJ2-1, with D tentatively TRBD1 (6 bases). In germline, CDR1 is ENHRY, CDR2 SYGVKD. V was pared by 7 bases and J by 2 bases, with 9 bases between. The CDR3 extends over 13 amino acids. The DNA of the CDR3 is TGTGCCATCAACGCAGGGGCCTACAATGAGCAGTTCTTC. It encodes CAINAGAYNEQFF.

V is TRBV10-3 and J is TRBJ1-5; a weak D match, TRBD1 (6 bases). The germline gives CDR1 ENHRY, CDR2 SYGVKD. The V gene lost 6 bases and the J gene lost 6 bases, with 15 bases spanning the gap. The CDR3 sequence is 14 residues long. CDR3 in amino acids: CAISPEMGAQPQHF. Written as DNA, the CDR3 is TGTGCCATCAGCCCCGAAATGGGGGCTCAGCCCCAGCATTTT.

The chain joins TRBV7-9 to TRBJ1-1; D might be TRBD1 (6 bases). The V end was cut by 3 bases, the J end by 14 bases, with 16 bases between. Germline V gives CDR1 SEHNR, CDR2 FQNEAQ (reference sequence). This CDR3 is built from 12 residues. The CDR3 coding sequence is TGTGCCAGCAGCTTGGTAGCAGGGGATCGCTTCTTT. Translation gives CASSLVAGDRFF. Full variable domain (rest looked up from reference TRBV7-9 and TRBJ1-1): DTGVSQNPRHKITKRGQNVTFRCDPISEHNRLYWYRQTLGQGPEFLTYFQNEAQLEKSRLLSDRFSAERPKGSFSTLEIQRTEQGDSAMYLCASSLVAGDRFFGQGTRLTVV.

CDR3 in amino acids: CASSITWTGYEQYF. In DNA, the CDR3 is TGTGCCAGTAGTATTACTTGGACGGGATACGAGCAGTACTTC. The chain carries TRBV19 and TRBJ2-7; D may be TRBD2 (5 bases). The CDR3 length is 14 residues. Germline lookup yields CDR1 LNHDA and CDR2 SQIVND (reference sequence). Trimming cost V 3 bases and J 4 bases, with 13 bases left between them.

CDR3: CASSTVVGKPQHF. For the CDR3, the DNA is TGTGCCAGTAGTACGGTTGTGGGAAAGCCCCAGCATTTT. This chain uses TRBV19 with TRBJ1-5, with no clear D. Germline CDR1 reads LNHDA; CDR2 reads SQIVND (reference sequence). The CDR3 has 13 amino acids. The germline V and J ends were trimmed by 4 bases and 8 bases, with 12 bases remaining between them.

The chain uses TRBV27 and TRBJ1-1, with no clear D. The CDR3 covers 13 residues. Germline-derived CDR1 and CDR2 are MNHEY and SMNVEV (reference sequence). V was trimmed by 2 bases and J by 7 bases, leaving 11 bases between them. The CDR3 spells CASSLPGAFEAFF. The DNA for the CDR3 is TGTGCCAGCAGTTTACCAGGAGCGTTTGAAGCTTTCTTT.

This CDR3 reads CAWNGFYEQYF. In DNA, the CDR3 is TGTGCCTGGAACGGATTCTACGAGCAGTACTTC. The chain carries TRBV30 and TRBJ2-7; D remains unclear. This CDR3 is built from 11 residues. Germline CDR1 is GTSNPN and CDR2 is SVGIG (reference sequence). V lost 4 bases to trimming and J lost 3 bases, with 7 bases between them. Filled out from reference TRBV30 and TRBJ2-7, the complete variable domain reads SQTIHQWPATLVQPVGSPLSLECTVEGTSNPNLYWYRQAAGRGLQLLFYSVGIGQISSEVPQNLSASRPQDRQFILSSKKLLLSDSGFYLCAWNGFYEQYFGPGTRLTVT.

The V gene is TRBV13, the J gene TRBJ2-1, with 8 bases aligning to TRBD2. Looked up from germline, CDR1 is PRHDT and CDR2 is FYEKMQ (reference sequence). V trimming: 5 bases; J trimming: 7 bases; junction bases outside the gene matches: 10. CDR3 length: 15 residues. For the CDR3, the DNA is TGTGCCAGCAGCACCCGGGACTCGGGGGGGAATGAGCAGTTCTTC. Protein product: CASSTRDSGGNEQFF. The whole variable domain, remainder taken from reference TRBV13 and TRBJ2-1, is AAGVIQSPRHLIKEKRETATLKCYPIPRHDTVYWYQQGPGQDPQFLISFYEKMQSDKGSIPDRFSAQQFSDYHSELNMSSLELGDSALYFCASSTRDSGGNEQFFGPGTRLTVL.

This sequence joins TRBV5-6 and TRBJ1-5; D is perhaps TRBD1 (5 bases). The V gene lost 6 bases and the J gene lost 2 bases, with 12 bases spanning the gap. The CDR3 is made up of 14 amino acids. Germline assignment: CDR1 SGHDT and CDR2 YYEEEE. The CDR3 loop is CASTLKGGNQPQHF. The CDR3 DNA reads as TGTGCCAGCACCCTTAAAGGGGGCAATCAGCCCCAGCATTTT.

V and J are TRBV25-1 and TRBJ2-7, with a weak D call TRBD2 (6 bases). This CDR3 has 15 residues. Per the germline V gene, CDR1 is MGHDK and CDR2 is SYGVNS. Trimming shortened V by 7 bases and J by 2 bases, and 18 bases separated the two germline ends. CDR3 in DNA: TGTGCCAGCAAAGGGGTGCGGGATGAGACCTACGAGCAGTACTTC. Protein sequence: CASKGVRDETYEQYF.

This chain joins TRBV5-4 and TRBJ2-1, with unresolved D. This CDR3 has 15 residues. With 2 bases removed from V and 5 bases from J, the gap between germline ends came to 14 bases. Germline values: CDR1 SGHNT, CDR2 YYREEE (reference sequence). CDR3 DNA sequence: TGTGCCAGCAGCTTACGCCTAGACGTCGACAATGAGCAGTTCTTC. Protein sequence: CASSLRLDVDNEQFF.

CDR3 in amino acids: CASSPGGALTSYEQYF. The DNA of the CDR3 is TGTGCCAGCAGCCCTGGGGGGGCCCTTACCTCCTACGAGCAGTACTTC. The J gene is TRBJ2-7, the V gene TRBV9; D possibly corresponds to TRBD2 (7 bases). The germline gives CDR1 SGDLS, CDR2 YYNGEE. The V and J ends lost 4 bases and 0 bases respectively, with 17 bases between them. The CDR3 runs 16 residues.

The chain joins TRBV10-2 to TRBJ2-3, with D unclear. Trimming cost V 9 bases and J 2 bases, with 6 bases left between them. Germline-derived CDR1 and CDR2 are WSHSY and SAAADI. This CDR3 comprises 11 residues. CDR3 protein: CASLATDTQYF. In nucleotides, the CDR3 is TGCGCCAGTCTCGCCACAGATACGCAGTATTTT.

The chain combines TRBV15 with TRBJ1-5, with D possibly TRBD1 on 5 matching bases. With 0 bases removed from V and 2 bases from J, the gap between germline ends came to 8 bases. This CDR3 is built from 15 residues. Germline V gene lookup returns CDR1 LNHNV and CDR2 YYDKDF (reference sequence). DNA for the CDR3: TGTGCCACCAGCAGAGACAGGGAGGGCAATCAGCCCCAGCATTTT. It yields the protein CATSRDREGNQPQHF.

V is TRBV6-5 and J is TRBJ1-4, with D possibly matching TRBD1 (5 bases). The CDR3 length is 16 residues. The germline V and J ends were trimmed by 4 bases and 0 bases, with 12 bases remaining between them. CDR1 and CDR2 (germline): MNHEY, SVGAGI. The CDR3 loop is CASSWAGGSTNEKLFF. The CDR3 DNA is TGTGCCAGCAGTTGGGCCGGGGGATCAACTAATGAAAAACTGTTTTTT.

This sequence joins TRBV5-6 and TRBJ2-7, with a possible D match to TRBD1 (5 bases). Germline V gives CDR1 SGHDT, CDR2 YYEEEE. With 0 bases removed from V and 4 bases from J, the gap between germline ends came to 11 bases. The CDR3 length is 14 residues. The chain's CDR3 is CASSLVRAQYEQYF. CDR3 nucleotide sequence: TGTGCCAGCAGCTTGGTCAGGGCGCAATACGAGCAGTACTTC.

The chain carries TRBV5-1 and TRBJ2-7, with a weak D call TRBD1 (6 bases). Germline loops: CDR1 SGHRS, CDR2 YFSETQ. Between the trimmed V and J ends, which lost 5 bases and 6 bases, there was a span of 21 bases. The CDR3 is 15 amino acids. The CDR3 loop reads CASRDRWGLLGEQYF. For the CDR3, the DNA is TGCGCCAGCAGGGACAGATGGGGTCTACTTGGCGAGCAGTACTTC.

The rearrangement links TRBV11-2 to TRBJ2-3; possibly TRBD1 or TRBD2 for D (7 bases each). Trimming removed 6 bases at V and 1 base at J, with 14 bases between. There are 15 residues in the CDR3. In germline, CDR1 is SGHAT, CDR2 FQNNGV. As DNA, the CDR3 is TGTGCCAGCAGAGCAGGGGGGGCGGGCACAGATACGCAGTATTTT. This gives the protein CASRAGGAGTDTQYF.

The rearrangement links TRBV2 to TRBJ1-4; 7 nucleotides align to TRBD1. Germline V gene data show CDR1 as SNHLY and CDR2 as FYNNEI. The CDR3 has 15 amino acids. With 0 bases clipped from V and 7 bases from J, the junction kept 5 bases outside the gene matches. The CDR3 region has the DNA TGTGCCAGCAGTGAAGCAGGGGGCTCAGGTGAAAAACTGTTTTTT. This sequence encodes CASSEAGGSGEKLFF.

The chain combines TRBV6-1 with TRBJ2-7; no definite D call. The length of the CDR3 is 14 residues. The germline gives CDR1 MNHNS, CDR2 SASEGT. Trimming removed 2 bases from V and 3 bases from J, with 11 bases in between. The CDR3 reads CASSEFGKNYEQYF. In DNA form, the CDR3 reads TGTGCCAGCAGTGAATTTGGGAAGAACTACGAGCAGTACTTC.

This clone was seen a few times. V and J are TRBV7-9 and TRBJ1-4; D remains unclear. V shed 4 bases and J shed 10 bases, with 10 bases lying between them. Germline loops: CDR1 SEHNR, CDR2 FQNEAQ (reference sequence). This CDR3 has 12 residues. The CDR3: CASSSFEGKLFF. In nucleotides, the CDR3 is TGTGCCAGCAGCTCCTTCGAGGGAAAACTGTTTTTT.

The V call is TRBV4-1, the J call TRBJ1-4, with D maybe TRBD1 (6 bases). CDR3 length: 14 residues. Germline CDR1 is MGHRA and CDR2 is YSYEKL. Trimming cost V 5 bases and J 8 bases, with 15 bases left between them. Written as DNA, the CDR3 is TGCGCCAGCAGCACCCGGACAGACCAGGAAAAACTGTTTTTT. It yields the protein CASSTRTDQEKLFF.

In nucleotides, the CDR3 is TGCGCCAGCAGCGGGGACGGGTATAATGAAAAACTGTTTTTT. It yields the protein CASSGDGYNEKLFF. This chain uses TRBV4-1 with TRBJ1-4; TRBD1 might be the D (5 bases). The CDR3 sequence is 14 residues long. Germline-derived CDR1 and CDR2 are MGHRA and YSYEKL. Trimming pared 5 bases from V and 4 bases from J, leaving 11 bases between.

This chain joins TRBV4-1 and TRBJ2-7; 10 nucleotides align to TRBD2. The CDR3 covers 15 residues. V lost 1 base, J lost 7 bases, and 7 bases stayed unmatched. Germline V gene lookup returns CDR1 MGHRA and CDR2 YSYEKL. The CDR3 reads CASSQAVTSGDEQYF. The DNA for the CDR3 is TGCGCCAGCAGCCAAGCAGTAACTAGCGGGGATGAGCAGTACTTC.